This T cell receptor beta chain was sequenced for a study of T cell responses to AZD1222 COVID-19 vaccine. Regarding this clone: The antigen remains undetermined.

The V gene end was trimmed by 6 bases and the J gene end by 2 bases; junction bases not matched to a gene: 7. The germline V gene encodes CDR1 SGHRS and CDR2 YFSETQ. CDR3 length: 15 residues. Sequencing was performed with immunoSEQ multiplex PCR; in TCRdb, only in-frame clones are kept and a portion is missing. This table holds roughly 160,000 clones, 70% to 90% found once. General study results and limits: Close to half of all spike-specific TCRs reportedly target regions of the variants that are unmutated. In a largely white British group with more females than males, clonal diversity was possibly underestimated.

The V call is TRBV5-1, the J call TRBJ2-7; 11 positions agree with TRBD2. The source material was peripheral blood, sampled 28 days after the second AZD1222 dose. The TCR sequence derives from an adult who received the AZD1222 COVID-19 vaccine. The CDR3 nucleotides are TGCGCCAGCACCAAACTAGCGGGGGAAACCTACGAGCAGTACTTC. As protein: CASTKLAGETYEQYF.